This TCR beta chain was observed in a study of blood T cell repertoires in COVID-19. Sequencing used immunoSEQ multiplex PCR; TCRdb keeps in-frame clones, though not all of them. The sample includes over 250,000 clones, around 87% of them seen just once. This CDR3 is 14 amino acids long. CDR1 is MGHRA, CDR2 YSYEKL, per germline. The J segment lost 5 bases and the V segment lost 4 bases, leaving 4 bases of the junction unmatched. Sequencing used PBMCs or T cells enriched from blood (not recorded which). V is TRBV4-1 and J is TRBJ1-5, with 8 bases fitting TRBD1. This receptor was identified in a woman aged 25-40 years who had recovered from COVID-19. The DNA of the CDR3 is TGCGCCAGCAGCCCAGACAGGGGTCATCAGCCCCAGCATTTT. Translating gives CASSPDRGHQPQHF.